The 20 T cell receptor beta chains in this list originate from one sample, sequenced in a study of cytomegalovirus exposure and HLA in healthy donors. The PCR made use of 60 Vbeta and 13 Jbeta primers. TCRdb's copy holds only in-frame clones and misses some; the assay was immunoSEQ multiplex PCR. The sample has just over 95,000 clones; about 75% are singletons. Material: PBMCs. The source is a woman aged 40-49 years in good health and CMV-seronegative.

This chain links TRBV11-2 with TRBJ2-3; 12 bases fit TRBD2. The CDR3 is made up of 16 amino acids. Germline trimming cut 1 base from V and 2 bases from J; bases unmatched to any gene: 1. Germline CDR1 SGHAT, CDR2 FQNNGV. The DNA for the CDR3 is TGTGCCAGCAGCTTAGGGACTAGCGGGGCCACAGATACGCAGTATTTT. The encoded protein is CASSLGTSGATDTQYF.

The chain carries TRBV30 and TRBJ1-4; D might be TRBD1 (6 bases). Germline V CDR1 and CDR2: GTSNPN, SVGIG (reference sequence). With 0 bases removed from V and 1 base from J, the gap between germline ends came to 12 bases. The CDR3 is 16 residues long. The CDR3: CAWSVDRCITNEKLFF. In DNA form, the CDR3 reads TGTGCCTGGAGTGTAGACAGGTGTATAACTAATGAAAAACTGTTTTTT.

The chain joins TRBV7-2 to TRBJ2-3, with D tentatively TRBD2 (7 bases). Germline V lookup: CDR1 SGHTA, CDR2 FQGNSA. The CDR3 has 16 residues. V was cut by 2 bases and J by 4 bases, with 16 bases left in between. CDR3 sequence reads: CASSLSLSGGADTQYF. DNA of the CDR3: TGTGCCAGCAGCTTATCTTTGTCGGGGGGCGCAGATACGCAGTATTTT.

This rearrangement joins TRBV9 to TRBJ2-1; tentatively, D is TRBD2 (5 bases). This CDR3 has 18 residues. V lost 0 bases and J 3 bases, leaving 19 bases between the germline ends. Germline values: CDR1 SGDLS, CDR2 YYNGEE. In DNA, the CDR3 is TGTGCCAGCAGCGTAGGCGAGGGTCTCGCGTCCAGCTACAATGAGCAGTTCTTC. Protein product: CASSVGEGLASSYNEQFF.

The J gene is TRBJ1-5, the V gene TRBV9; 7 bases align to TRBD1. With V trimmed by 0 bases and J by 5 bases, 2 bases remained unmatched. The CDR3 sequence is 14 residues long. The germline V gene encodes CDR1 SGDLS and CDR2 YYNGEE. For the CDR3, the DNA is TGTGCCAGCAGCGTAGGGACAGGTTATCAGCCCCAGCATTTT. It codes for CASSVGTGYQPQHF.

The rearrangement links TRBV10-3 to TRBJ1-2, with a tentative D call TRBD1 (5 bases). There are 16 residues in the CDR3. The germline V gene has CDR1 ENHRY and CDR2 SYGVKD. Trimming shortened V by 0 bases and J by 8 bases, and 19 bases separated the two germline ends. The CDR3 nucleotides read TGTGCCATCAGTGAGTCGATTCGCAGATCCTCAGGGGGCTACACCTTC. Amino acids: CAISESIRRSSGGYTF.

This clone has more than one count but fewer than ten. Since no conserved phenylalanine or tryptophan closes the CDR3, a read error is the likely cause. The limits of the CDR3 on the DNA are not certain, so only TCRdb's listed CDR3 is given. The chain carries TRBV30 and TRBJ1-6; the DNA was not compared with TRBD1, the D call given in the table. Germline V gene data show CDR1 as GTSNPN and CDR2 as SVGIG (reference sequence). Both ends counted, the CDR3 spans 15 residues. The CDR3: CAWRWGRSYNSPLQV.

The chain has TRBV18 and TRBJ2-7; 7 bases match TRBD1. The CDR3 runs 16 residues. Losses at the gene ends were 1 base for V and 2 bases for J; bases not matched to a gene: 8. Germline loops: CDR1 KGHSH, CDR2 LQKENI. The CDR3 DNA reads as TGTGCCAGCTCACCACGATTGGGGACAGCCACCTACGAGCAGTACTTC. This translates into CASSPRLGTATYEQYF.

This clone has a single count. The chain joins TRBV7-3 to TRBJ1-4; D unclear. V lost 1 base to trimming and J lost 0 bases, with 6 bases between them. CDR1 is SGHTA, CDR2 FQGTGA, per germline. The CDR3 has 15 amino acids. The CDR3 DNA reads TGTGCCAGCAGCTTAAGGCTAGCAACTAATGAAAAACTGTTTTTT. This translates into CASSLRLATNEKLFF.

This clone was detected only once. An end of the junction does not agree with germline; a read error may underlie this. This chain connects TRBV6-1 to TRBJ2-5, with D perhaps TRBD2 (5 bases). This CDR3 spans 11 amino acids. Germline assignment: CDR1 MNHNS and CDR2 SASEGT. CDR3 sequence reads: CASRNGETQHF. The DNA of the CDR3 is TGTGCCAGCAGAAACGGGGAGACCCAGCACTTC.

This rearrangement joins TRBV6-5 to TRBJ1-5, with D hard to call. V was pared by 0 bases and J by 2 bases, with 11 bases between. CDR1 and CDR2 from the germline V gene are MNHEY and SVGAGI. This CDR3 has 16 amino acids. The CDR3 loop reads CASSYSRAHRNQPQHF. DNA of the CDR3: TGTGCCAGCAGTTACTCGAGGGCGCACCGCAATCAGCCCCAGCATTTT.

CDR3 in amino acids: CAWSGKQGWTGYTF. In DNA, the CDR3 is TGTGCCTGGAGTGGAAAACAGGGGTGGACTGGCTACACCTTC. J is TRBJ1-2 and V is TRBV30; 7 nucleotides line up with TRBD1. The V and J ends lost 1 base and 7 bases, in that order; junction bases with no gene match: 9. CDR1 and CDR2 (germline): GTSNPN, SVGIG (reference sequence). This CDR3 is built from 14 residues.

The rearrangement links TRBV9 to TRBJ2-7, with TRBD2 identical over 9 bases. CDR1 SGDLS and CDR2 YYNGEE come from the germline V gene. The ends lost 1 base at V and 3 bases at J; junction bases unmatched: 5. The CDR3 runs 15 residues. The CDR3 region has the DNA TGTGCCAGCAGCGTATTAAGCGGGGGGATCTACGAGCAGTACTTC. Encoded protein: CASSVLSGGIYEQYF.

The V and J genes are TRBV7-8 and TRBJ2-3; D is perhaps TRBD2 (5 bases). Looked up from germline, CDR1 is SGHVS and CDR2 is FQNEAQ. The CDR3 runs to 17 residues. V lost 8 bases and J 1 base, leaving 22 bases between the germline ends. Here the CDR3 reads CASRLSRGYDGTDTQYF. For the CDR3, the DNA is TGTGCCAGCCGTTTATCCCGGGGTTATGATGGCACAGATACGCAGTATTTT.

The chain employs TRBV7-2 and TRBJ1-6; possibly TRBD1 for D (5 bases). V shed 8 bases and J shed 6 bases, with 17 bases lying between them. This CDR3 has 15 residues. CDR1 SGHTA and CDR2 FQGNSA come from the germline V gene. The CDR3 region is CASVYGGTFNSPLHF. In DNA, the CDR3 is TGTGCCAGCGTATACGGCGGGACCTTTAATTCACCCCTCCACTTT.

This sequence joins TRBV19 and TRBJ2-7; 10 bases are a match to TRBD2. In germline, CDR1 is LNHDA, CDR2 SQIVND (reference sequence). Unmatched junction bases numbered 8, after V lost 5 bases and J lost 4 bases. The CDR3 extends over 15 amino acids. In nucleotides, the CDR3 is TGTGCCAGTAGTGATGAGCGGGGGGGCATTTACGAGCAGTACTTC. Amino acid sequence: CASSDERGGIYEQYF.

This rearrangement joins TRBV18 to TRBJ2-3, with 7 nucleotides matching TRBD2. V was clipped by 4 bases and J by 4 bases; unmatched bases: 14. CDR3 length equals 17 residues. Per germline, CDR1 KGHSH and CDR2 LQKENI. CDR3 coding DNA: TGTGCCAGCTCACTTCTCCGGGCGGGGGATGGAGCAGATACGCAGTATTTT. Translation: CASSLLRAGDGADTQYF.

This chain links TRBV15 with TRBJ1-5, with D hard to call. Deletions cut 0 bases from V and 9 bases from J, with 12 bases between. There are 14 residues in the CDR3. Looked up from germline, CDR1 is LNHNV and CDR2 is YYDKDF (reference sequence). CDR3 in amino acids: CATSRDNGVLPQHF. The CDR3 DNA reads TGTGCCACCAGCAGAGATAACGGGGTCCTGCCCCAGCATTTT.

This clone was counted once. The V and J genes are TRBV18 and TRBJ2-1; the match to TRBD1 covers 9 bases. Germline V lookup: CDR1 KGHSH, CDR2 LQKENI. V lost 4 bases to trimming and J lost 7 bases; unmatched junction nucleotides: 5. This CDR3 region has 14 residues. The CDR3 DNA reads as TGTGCCAGCTCACGGGGGACAGGGAAAAATGAGCAGTTCTTC. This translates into CASSRGTGKNEQFF.

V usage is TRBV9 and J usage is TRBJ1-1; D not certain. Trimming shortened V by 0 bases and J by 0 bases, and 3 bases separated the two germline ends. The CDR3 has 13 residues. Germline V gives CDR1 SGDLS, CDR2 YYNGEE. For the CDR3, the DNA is TGTGCCAGCAGCGTAGCATTGAACACTGAAGCTTTCTTT. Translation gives CASSVALNTEAFF.